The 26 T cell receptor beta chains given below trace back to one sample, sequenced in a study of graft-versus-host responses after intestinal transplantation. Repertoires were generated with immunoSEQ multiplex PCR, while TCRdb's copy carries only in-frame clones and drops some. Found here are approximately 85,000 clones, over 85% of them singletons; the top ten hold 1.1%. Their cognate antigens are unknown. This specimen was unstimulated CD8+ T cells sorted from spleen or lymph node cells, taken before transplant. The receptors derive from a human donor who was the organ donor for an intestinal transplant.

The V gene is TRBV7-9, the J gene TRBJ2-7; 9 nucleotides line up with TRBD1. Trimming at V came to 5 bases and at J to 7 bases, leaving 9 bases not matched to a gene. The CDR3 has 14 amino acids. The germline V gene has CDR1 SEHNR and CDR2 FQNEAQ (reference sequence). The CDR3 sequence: CASSPGTGSTEQYF. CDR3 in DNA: TGTGCCAGCAGCCCCGGGACAGGGTCAACGGAGCAGTACTTC.

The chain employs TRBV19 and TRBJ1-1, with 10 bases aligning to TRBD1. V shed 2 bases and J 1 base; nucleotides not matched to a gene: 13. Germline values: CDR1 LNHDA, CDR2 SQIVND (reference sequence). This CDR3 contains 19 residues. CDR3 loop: CASSIYRDRGRTPNTEAFF. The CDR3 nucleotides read TGTGCCAGTAGTATATATCGGGACAGGGGCCGGACCCCGAACACTGAAGCTTTCTTT.

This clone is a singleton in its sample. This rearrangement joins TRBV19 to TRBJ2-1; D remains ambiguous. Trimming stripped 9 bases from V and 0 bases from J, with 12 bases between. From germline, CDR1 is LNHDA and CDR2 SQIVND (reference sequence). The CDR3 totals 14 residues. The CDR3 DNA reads TGTGCCAGCAGAATTAAAAGCTCCTACAATGAGCAGTTCTTC. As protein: CASRIKSSYNEQFF.

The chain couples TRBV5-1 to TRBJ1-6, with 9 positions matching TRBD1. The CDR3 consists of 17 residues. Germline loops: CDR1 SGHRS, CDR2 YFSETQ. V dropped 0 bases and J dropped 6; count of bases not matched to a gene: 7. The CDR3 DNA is TGCGCCAGCAGCTTGGGACGTGGGACAGGGCTTAATTCACCCCTCCACTTT. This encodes CASSLGRGTGLNSPLHF.

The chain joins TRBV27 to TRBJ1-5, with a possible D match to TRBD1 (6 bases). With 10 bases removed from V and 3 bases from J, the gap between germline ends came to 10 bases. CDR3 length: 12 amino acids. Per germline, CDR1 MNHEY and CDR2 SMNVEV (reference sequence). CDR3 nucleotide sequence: TGTGCCACCGGACAGTACAATCAGCCCCAGCATTTT. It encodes CATGQYNQPQHF.

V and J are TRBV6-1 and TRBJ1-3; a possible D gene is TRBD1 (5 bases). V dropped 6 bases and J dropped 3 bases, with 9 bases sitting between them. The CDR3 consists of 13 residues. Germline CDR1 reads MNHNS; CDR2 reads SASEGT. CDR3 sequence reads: CASRRTYGNTIYF. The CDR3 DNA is TGTGCCAGCAGACGGACATATGGAAACACCATATATTTT.

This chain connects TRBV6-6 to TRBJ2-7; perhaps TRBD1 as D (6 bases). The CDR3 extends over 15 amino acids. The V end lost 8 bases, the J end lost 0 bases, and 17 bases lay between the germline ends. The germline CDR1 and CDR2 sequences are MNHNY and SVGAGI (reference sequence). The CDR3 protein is CASRKDSPVSYEQYF. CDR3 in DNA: TGTGCCAGCCGAAAGGACAGCCCCGTCTCCTACGAGCAGTACTTC.

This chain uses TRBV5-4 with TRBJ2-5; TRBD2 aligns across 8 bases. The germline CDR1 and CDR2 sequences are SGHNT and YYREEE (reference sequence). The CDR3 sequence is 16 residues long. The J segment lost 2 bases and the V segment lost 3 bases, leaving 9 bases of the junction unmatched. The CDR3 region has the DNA TGTGCCAGCAGCTCGGGGGGGGGTACGTATCAAGAGACCCAGTACTTC. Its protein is CASSSGGGTYQETQYF.

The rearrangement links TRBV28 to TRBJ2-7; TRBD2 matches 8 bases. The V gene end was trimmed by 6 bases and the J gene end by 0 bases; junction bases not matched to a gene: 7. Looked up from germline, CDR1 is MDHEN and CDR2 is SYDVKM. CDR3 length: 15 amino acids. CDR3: CASSRGGASSYEQYF. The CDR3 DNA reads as TGTGCCAGCAGCCGGGGGGGAGCGAGCTCCTACGAGCAGTACTTC. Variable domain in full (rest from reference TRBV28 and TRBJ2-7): DVKVTQSSRYLVKRTGEKVFLECVQDMDHENMFWYRQDPGLGLRLIYFSYDVKMKEKGDIPEGYSVSREKKERFSLILESASTNQTSMYLCASSRGGASSYEQYFGPGTRLTVT.

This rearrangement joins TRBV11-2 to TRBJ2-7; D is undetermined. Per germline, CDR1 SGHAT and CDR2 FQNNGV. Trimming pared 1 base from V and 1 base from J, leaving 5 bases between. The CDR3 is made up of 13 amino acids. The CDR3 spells CASSLGGSYEQYF. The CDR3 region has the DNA TGTGCCAGCAGCTTAGGCGGTTCCTACGAGCAGTACTTC.

This CDR3 reads CSYLRDRGPGKTEAFF. In nucleotides, the CDR3 is TGCAGCTACCTCCGGGACAGGGGGCCGGGGAAGACTGAAGCTTTCTTT. This chain joins TRBV29-1 and TRBJ1-1; the match to TRBD1 covers 12 bases. The CDR3 has 16 amino acids. Germline V CDR1 and CDR2: SQVTM, ANQGSEA. V shed 8 bases, J shed 5 bases, and the junction held 15 bases outside the gene matches.

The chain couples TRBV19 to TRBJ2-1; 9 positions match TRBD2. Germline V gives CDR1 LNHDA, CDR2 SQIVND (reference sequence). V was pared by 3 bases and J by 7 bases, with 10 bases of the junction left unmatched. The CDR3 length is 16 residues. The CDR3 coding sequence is TGTGCCAGTAGTATTCCGGGAGCTAGCGGGAAGAATGAGCAGTTCTTC. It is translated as CASSIPGASGKNEQFF.

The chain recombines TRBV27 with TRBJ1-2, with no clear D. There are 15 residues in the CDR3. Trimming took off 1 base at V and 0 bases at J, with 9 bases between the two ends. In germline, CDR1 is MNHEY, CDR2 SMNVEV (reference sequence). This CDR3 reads CASSLFGSTNYGYTF. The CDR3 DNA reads TGTGCCAGCAGTTTATTCGGTAGCACTAACTATGGCTACACCTTC.

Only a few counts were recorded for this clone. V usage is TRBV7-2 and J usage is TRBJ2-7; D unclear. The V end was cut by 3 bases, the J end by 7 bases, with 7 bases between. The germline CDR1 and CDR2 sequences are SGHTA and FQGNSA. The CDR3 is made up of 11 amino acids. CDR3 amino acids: CASSFNWEQYF. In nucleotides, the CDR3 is TGTGCCAGCAGCTTCAACTGGGAGCAGTACTTC.

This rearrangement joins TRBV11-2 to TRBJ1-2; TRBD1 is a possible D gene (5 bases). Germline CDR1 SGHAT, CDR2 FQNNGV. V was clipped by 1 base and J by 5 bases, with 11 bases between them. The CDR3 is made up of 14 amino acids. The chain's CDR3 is CASSLAGMGYGYTF. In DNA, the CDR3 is TGTGCCAGCAGCTTAGCAGGGATGGGGTATGGCTACACCTTC.

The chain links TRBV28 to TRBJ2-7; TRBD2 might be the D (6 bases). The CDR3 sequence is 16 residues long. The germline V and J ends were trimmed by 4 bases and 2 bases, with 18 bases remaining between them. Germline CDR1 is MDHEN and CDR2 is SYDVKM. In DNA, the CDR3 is TGTGCCAGCAGTTCGGAGAGAAGGGTAGCGGCCTACGAGCAGTACTTC. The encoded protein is CASSSERRVAAYEQYF.

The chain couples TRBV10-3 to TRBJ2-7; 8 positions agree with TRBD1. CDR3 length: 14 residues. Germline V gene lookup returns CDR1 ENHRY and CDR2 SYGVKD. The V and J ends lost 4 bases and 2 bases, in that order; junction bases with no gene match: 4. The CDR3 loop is CAISVGQGAYEQYF. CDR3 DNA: TGTGCCATCAGTGTAGGACAGGGAGCCTACGAGCAGTACTTC.

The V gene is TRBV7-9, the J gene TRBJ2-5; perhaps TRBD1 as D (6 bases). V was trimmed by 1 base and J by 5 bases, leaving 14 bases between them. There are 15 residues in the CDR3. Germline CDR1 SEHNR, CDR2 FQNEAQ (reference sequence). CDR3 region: CASSLVQGLVETQYF. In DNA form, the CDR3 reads TGTGCCAGCAGCTTAGTGCAGGGGCTCGTGGAGACCCAGTACTTC. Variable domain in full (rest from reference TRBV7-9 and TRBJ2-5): DTGVSQNPRHKITKRGQNVTFRCDPISEHNRLYWYRQTLGQGPEFLTYFQNEAQLEKSRLLSDRFSAERPKGSFSTLEIQRTEQGDSAMYLCASSLVQGLVETQYFGPGTRLLVL.

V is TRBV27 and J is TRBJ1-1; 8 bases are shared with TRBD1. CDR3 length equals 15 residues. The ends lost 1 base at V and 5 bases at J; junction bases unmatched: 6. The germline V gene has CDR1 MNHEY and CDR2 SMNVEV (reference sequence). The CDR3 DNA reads TGTGCCAGCAGTTTATTGACAGGGGAGAGGACTGAAGCTTTCTTT. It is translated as CASSLLTGERTEAFF.

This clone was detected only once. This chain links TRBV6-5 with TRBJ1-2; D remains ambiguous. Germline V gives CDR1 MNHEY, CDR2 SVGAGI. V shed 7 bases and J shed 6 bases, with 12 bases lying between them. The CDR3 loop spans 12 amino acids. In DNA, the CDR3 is TGTGCCAGCAACTACCCCGGGGATGGCTACACCTTC. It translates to CASNYPGDGYTF.

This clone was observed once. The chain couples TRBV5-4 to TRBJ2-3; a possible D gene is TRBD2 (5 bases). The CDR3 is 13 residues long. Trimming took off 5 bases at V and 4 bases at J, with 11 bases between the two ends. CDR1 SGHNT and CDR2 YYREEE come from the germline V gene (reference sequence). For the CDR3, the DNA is TGTGCCAGCAGGGGAGAGGGCCCAGATACGCAGTATTTT. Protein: CASRGEGPDTQYF. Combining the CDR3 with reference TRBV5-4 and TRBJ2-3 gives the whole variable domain ETGVTQSPTHLIKTRGQQVTLRCSSQSGHNTVSWYQQALGQGPQFIFQYYREEENGRGNFPPRFSGLQFPNYSSELNVNALELDDSALYLCASRGEGPDTQYFGPGTRLTVL.

CDR3: CASSPGLAGWNGELFF. DNA for the CDR3: TGTGCCAGCAGTCCAGGACTAGCGGGTTGGAACGGGGAGCTGTTTTTT. The chain couples TRBV28 to TRBJ2-2, with 11 nucleotides matching TRBD2. Germline lookup yields CDR1 MDHEN and CDR2 SYDVKM. The CDR3 spans 16 residues. Trimming at V came to 5 bases and at J to 7 bases, leaving 9 bases not matched to a gene. The full variable domain, its missing parts supplied by reference TRBV28 and TRBJ2-2, is DVKVTQSSRYLVKRTGEKVFLECVQDMDHENMFWYRQDPGLGLRLIYFSYDVKMKEKGDIPEGYSVSREKKERFSLILESASTNQTSMYLCASSPGLAGWNGELFFGEGSRLTVL.

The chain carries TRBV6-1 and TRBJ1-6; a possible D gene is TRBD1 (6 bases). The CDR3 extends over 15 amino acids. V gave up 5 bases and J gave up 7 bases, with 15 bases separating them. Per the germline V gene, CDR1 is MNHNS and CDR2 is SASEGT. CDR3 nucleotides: TGTGCCAGCAGTACGGACAGAGTCGTAAATTCACCCCTCCACTTT. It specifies CASSTDRVVNSPLHF.

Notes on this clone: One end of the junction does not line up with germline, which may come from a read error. CDR3 sequence: CASGCVRGSGGVRLSHEQYF. The CDR3 DNA reads TGTGCCAGCGGTTGTGTGAGGGGTAGCGGGGGGGTCAGGCTCTCCCACGAGCAGTACTTC. This chain connects TRBV9 to TRBJ2-7; 11 nucleotides agree with TRBD2. Germline lookup yields CDR1 SGDLS and CDR2 YYNGEE. The length of the CDR3 is 20 residues.

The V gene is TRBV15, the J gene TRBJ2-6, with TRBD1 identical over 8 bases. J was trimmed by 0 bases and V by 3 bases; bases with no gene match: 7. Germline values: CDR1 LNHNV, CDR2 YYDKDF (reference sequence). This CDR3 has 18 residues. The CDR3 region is CATSSPGQGVSGANVLTF. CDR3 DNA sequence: TGTGCCACCAGCAGCCCTGGACAGGGAGTCTCTGGGGCCAACGTCCTGACTTTC.

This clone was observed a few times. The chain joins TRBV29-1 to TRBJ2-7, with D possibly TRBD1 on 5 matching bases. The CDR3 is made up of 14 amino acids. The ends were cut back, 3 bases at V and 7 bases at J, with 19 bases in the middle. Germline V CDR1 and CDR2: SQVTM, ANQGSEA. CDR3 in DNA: TGCAGCGTTGATTTGGGGCAGGGCCTGGGGGAGCAGTACTTC. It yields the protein CSVDLGQGLGEQYF.